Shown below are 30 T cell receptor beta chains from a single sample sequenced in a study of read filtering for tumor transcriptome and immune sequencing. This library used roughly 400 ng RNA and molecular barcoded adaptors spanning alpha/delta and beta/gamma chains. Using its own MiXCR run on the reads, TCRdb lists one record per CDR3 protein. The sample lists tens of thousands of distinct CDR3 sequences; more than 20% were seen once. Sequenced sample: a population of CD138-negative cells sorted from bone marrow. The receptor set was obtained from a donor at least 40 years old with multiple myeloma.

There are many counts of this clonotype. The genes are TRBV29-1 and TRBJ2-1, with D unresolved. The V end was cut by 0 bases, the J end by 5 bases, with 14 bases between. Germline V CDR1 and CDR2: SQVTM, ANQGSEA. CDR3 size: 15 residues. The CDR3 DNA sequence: TGCAGCGTTGAAGATCCCCGGCTAGAAGACAATGAGCAGTTCTTC. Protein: CSVEDPRLEDNEQFF.

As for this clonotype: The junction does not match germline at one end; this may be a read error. The CDR3 loop reads CAWRMGGQKQETQCF. The CDR3 coding sequence is TGTGCCTGGAGGATGGGCGGGCAGAAGCAAGAGACCCAGTGCTTC. This chain uses TRBV30 with TRBJ2-5; perhaps TRBD2 as D (5 bases). The germline gives CDR1 GTSNPN, CDR2 SVGIG (reference sequence). The CDR3 is made up of 15 amino acids.

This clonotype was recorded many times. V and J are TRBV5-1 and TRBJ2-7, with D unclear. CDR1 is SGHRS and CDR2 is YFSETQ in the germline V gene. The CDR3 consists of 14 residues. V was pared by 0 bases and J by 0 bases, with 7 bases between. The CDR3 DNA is TGCGCCAGCAGCTTGGCGGTCAGCTCCTACGAGCAGTACTTC. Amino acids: CASSLAVSSYEQYF.

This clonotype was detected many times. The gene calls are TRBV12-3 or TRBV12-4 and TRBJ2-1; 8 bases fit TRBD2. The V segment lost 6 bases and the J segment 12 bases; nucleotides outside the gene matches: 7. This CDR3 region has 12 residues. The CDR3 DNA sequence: TGTGCCAGCAGCACAGGACTAGCTTGGCAGTTCTTC. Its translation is CASSTGLAWQFF.

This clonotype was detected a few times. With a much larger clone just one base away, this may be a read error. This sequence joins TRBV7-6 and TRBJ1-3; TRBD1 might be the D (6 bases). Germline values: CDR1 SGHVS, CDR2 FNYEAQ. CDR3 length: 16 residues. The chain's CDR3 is CAGSLGTTNPGNTIYF. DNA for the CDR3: TGTGCCGGCAGCTTAGGGACAACCAACCCTGGAAACACCATATATTTT.

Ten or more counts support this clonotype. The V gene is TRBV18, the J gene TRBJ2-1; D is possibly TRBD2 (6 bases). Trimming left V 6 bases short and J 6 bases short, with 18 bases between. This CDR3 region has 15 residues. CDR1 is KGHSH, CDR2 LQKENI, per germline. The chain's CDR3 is CASSQSEGPPNEQFF. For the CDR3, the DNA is TGTGCCAGCTCGCAGTCGGAGGGGCCCCCCAATGAGCAGTTCTTC.

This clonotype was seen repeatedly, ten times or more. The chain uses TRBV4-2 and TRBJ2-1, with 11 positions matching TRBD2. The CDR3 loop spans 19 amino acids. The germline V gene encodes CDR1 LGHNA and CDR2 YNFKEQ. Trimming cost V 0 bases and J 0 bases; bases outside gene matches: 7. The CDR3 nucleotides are TGTGCCAGCAGCCAAGATTCTAGCGGGGGGCTTAGCTCCTACAATGAGCAGTTCTTC. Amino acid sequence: CASSQDSSGGLSSYNEQFF.

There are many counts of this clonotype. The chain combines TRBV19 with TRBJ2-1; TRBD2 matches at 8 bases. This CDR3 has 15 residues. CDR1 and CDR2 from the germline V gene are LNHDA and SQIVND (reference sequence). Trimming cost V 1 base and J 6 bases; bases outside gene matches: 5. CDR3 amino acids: CASSIGGLDVNEQFF. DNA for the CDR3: TGTGCCAGTAGTATAGGGGGACTAGATGTCAATGAGCAGTTCTTC.

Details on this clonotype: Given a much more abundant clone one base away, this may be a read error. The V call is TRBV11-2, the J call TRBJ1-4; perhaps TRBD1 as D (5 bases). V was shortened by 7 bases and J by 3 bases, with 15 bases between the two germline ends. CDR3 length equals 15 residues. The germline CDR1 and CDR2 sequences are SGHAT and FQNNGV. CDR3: CASNNGGTPNEKLFF. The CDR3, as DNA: TGTGCCAGCAACAACGGGGGAACCCCTAATGAAAAACTGTTTTTT.

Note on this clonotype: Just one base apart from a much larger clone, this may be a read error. The CDR3 here is CASSSGLVIGQFF. Written as DNA, the CDR3 is TGTGCCAGTAGTTCTGGACTCGTTATTGGGCAGTTCTTC. V and J are TRBV19 and TRBJ2-1; a possible D gene is TRBD2 (5 bases). The CDR3 has 13 residues. The germline V gene encodes CDR1 LNHDA and CDR2 SQIVND (reference sequence). The V and J ends lost 5 bases and 12 bases respectively, with 17 bases between them.

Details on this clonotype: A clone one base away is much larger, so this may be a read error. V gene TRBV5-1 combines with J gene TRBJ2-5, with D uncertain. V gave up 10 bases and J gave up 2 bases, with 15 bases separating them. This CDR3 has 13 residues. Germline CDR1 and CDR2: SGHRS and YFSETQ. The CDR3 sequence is CARGVVAQETQYF. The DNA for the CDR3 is TGCGCCCGCGGCGTGGTGGCGCAAGAGACCCAGTACTTC.

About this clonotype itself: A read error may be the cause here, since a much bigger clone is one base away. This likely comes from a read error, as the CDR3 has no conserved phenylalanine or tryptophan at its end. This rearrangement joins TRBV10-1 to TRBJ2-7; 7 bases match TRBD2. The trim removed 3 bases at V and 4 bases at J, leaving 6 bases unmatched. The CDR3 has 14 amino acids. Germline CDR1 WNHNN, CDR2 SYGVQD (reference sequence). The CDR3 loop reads CASSDWDYPYEQYL. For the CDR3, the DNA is TGCGCCAGCAGTGACTGGGACTACCCTTACGAGCAGTACCTC.

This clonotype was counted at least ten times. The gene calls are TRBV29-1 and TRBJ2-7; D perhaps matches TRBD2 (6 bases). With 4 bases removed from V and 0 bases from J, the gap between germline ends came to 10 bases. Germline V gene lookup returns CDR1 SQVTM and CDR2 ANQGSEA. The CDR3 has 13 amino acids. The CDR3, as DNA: TGCAGCGTTGGGGAGGCTAGCTCCTACGAGCAGTACTTC. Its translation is CSVGEASSYEQYF.

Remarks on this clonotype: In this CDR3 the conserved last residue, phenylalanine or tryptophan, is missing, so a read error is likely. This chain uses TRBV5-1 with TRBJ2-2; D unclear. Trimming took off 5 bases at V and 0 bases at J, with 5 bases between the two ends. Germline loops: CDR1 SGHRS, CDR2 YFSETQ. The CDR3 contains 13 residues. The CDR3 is CASSSTNTGELFL. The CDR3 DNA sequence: TGCGCCAGCAGTTCAACGAACACCGGGGAGCTGTTTTTA.

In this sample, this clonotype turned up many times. The CDR3 is CASSVSYEQYF. The CDR3 region has the DNA TGTGCCAGCAGTGTTTCCTACGAGCAGTACTTC. This rearrangement joins TRBV28 to TRBJ2-7; D gene unclear. The germline V gene has CDR1 MDHEN and CDR2 SYDVKM. Between the trimmed V and J ends, which lost 5 bases and 1 base, there was a span of 3 bases. The CDR3 covers 11 residues.

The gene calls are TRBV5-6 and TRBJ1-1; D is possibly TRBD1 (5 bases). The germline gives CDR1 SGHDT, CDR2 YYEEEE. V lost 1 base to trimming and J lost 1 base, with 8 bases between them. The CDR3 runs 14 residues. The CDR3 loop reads CASSLRDGNTEAFF. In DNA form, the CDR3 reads TGTGCCAGCAGCTTGAGGGACGGGAACACTGAAGCTTTCTTT.

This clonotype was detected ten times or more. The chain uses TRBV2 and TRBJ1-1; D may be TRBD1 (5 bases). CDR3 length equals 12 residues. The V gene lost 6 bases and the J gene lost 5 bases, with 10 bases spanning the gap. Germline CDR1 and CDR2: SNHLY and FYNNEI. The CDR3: CASRPGGTEAFF. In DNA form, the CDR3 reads TGTGCCAGCAGGCCGGGGGGAACTGAAGCTTTCTTT.

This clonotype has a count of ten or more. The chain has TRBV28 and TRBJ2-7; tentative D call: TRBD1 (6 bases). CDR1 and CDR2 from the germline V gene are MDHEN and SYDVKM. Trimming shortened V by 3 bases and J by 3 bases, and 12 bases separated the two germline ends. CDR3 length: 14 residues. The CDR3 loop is CASSLPGVNYEQYF. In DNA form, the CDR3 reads TGTGCCAGCAGTTTGCCAGGGGTGAACTACGAGCAGTACTTC.

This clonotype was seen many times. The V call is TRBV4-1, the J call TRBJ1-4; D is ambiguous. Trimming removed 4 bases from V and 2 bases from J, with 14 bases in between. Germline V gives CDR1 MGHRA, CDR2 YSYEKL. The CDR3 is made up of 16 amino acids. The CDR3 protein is CASSRETRATNEKLFF. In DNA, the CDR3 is TGCGCCAGCAGCCGAGAAACGAGGGCTACTAATGAAAAACTGTTTTTT.

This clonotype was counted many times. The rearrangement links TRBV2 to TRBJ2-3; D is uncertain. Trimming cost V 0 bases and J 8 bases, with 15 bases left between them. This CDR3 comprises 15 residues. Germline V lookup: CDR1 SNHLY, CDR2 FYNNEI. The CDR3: CASSEARIDQATQYF. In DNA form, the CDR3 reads TGTGCCAGCAGTGAAGCGCGAATAGATCAGGCTACGCAGTATTTT.

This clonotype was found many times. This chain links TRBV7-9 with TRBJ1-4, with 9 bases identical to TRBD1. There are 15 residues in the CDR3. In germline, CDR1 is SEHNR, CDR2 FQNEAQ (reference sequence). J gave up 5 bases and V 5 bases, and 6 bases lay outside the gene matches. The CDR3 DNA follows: TGTGCCAGCAGCCCGAGGACAGGGGTGAATGAAAAACTGTTTTTT. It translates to CASSPRTGVNEKLFF.

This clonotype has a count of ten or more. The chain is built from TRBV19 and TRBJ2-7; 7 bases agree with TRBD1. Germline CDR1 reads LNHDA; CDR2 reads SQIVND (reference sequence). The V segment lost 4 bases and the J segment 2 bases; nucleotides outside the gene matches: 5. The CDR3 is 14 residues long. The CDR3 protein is CASSNRDSTYEQYF. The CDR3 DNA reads TGTGCCAGTAGTAATCGGGACAGTACCTACGAGCAGTACTTC.

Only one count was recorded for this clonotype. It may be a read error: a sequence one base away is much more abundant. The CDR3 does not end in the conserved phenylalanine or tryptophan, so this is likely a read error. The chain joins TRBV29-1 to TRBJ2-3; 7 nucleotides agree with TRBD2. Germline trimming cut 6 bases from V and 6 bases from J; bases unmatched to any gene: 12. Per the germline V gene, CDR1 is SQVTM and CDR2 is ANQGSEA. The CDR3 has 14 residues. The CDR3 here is CSVGRTGGSDTQYL. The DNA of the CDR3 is TGCAGCGTCGGTCGGACGGGAGGTTCCGATACGCAGTATTTA.

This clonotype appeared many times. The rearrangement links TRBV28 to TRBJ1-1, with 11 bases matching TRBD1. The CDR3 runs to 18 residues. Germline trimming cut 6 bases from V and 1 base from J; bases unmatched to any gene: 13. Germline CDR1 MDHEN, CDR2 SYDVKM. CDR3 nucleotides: TGTGCCAGCAGCCCGCCAGGACAGGGGGCGACTGGGAACACTGAAGCTTTCTTT. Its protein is CASSPPGQGATGNTEAFF.

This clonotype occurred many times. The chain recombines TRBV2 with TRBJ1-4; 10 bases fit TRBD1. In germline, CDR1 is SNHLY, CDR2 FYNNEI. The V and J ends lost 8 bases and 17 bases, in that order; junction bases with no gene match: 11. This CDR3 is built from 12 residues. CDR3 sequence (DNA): TGTGCCAGCGGGACAGGGGTCGGGGGAAGATTTTTT. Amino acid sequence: CASGTGVGGRFF. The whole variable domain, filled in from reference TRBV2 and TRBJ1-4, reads EPEVTQTPSHQVTQMGQEVILRCVPISNHLYFYWYRQILGQKVEFLVSFYNNEISEKSEIFDDQFSVERPDGSNFTLKIRSTKLEDSAMYFCASGTGVGGRFFGSGTQLSVL.

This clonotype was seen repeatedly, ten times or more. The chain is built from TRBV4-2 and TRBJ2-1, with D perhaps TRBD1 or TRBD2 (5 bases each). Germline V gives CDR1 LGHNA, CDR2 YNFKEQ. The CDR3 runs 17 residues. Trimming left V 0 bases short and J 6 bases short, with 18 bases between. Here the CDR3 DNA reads TGTGCCAGCAGCCAAGATGGGGGTAATTTAGGAATCAATGAGCAGTTCTTC. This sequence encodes CASSQDGGNLGINEQFF.

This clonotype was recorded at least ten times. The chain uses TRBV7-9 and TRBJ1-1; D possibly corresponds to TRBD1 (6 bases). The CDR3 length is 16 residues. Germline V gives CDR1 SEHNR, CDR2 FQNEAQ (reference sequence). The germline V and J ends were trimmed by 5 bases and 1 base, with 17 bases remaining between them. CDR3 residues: CASSHSGAGSNTEAFF. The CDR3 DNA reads TGTGCCAGCAGCCACTCAGGGGCAGGGTCGAACACTGAAGCTTTCTTT. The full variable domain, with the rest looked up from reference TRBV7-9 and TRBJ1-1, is DTGVSQNPRHKITKRGQNVTFRCDPISEHNRLYWYRQTLGQGPEFLTYFQNEAQLEKSRLLSDRFSAERPKGSFSTLEIQRTEQGDSAMYLCASSHSGAGSNTEAFFGQGTRLTVV.

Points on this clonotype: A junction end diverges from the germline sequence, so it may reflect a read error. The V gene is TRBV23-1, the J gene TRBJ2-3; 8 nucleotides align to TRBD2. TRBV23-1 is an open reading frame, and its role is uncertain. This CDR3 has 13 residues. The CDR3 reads CASGQSGGATRYF. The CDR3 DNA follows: TGCGCCAGCGGTCAATCGGGGGGGGCGACGCGGTATTTT.

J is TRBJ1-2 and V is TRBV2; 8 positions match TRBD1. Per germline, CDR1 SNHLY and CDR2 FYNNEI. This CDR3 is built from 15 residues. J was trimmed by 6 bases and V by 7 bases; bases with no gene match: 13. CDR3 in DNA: TGTGCCAGCACCGGGCTGCGGCAGGGGGCGGATGGCTACACCTTC. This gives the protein CASTGLRQGADGYTF.

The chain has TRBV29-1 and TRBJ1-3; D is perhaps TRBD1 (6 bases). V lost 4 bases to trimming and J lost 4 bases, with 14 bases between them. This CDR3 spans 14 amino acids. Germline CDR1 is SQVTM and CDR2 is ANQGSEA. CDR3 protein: CSVVWGARGNTIYF. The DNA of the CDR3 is TGCAGCGTTGTTTGGGGGGCGCGGGGAAACACCATATATTTT.